This T cell receptor (beta chain) was captured in a study of T cells in women clearing cervical HPV infection. immunoSEQ multiplex PCR used an average of 1200 ng genomic DNA. Measured with immunoSEQ multiplex PCR; TCRdb has only the in-frame clones, and not every one. The sample table includes tens of thousands of clones. This sequence originates from a woman aged 18 to 75 with a cervical HPV16 infection that either progressed to CIN3+ or cleared (not recorded which). Sequences were obtained from blood buffy coat.

CDR3 DNA, as far as it was read: TGCAGTGCTAGAGAGAGTGGGGGGACGTTCTATGGC. The encoded protein is CSARESGGTFYG. The complete CDR3 reads CSARESGGTFYGYTF. The rearrangement links TRBV20-1 to TRBJ1-2; possible D gene TRBD1, 5 bases. The CDR3 end is not reached by the read, which stops 3 residues before it; the germline J gene fills it in. Trimming cost V 0 bases and J 4 bases, with 15 bases left between them. Germline loops: CDR1 DFQATT, CDR2 SNEGSKA (reference sequence). This CDR3 has 15 residues.